These T cell receptor beta chains were read from a single sample in a study of OX40 agonist ivuxolimab in advanced cancers. Sequencing used immunoSEQ multiplex PCR; TCRdb keeps in-frame clones, though not all of them. This table holds more than 70,000 clones, more than 85% found once. Sample: CD4+ or CD8+ T cells sorted from blood, taken in a trial of the OX40 agonist ivuxolimab. These receptors all stem from an adult with an advanced solid tumor such as melanoma, head and neck, liver or kidney cancer. CDR3s include the opening cysteine and the closing phenylalanine or tryptophan. The D gene is left open where the match is weak. Rows give clone size only sometimes, using once, few, many, or a class for an expanded clone.

D gene,V gene,J gene,clone size,CDR3 protein,CDR3 DNA
TRBD2,TRBV4-3,TRBJ2-1,once,CASSLTSDLTYNEQFF,TGCGCCAGCAGCCTAACTAGCGATCTGACCTACAATGAGCAGTTCTTC
TRBD1,TRBV7-9,TRBJ2-7,few,CASSEDRGHSYEQYF,TGTGCCAGCAGCGAGGACAGGGGACACTCCTACGAGCAGTACTTC
TRBD1,TRBV6-1,TRBJ1-2,NA,CASSEYPGQGNYGYTF,TGTGCCAGCAGTGAATACCCGGGACAGGGTAACTATGGCTACACCTTC
TRBD1,TRBV29-1,TRBJ2-7,NA,CSVEGGTGISYEQYF,TGCAGCGTTGAAGGTGGGACAGGGATCTCCTACGAGCAGTACTTC
TRBD1,TRBV4-2,TRBJ1-5,NA,CASSQDLGQEPQHF,TGTGCCAGCAGCCAAGACTTGGGACAGGAGCCCCAGCATTTT
NA,TRBV19,TRBJ1-6,NA,CASSVGSGGNSPLHF,TGTGCCAGTAGTGTTGGGAGCGGGGGTAATTCACCCCTCCACTTT
TRBD1,TRBV7-9,TRBJ2-5,NA,CASSLGGTGLTQETQYF,TGTGCCAGCAGCTTAGGTGGGACAGGGTTGACTCAAGAGACCCAGTACTTC
TRBD1,TRBV19,TRBJ1-1,NA,CASSFTGATEAFF,TGTGCCAGTAGTTTTACAGGGGCCACTGAAGCTTTCTTT
TRBD2,TRBV4-1,TRBJ2-7,once,CASSLAGNSYEQYF,TGCGCCAGCAGTCTAGCGGGAAACTCCTACGAGCAGTACTTC
NA,TRBV7-6,TRBJ2-1,NA,CASSLWGSTSSYNEQFF,TGTGCCAGCAGCTTATGGGGGTCCACGAGCTCCTACAATGAGCAGTTCTTC
NA,TRBV5-4,TRBJ2-2,NA,CASSPPGVAGTGELFF,TGTGCCAGCAGCCCCCCGGGGGTCGCGGGCACCGGGGAGCTGTTTTTT
NA,TRBV28,TRBJ2-7,once,CASSLRGKPPYEQYF,TGTGCCAGCAGTTTAAGGGGTAAGCCCCCCTACGAGCAGTACTTC
NA,TRBV5-1,TRBJ2-1,NA,CASSLIPREEQFF,TGCGCCAGCAGCTTGATACCACGGGAAGAGCAGTTCTTC
TRBD1,TRBV27,TRBJ2-1,NA,CASSPGTGGYNEQFF,TGTGCCAGCAGCCCCGGGACAGGGGGCTACAATGAGCAGTTCTTC
TRBD1,TRBV27,TRBJ2-7,NA,CASSRPRTGSIYEQYF,TGTGCCAGCAGTCGACCACGGACAGGATCAATCTACGAGCAGTACTTC
NA,TRBV19,TRBJ1-2,NA,CASSIAPGTNYGYTF,TGTGCCAGTAGTATAGCCCCCGGGACAAACTATGGCTACACCTTC
TRBD1,TRBV7-9,TRBJ2-7,NA,CASSFEGQGAYEQYF,TGTGCCAGCAGCTTTGAAGGACAGGGCGCCTACGAGCAGTACTTC
NA,TRBV5-6,TRBJ2-1,NA,CASSLGGTLSYNEQFF,TGTGCCAGCAGCTTGGGGGGGACCCTCTCCTACAATGAGCAGTTCTTC
NA,TRBV6-5,TRBJ2-7,NA,CASSPRGYEQYF,TGTGCCAGCAGCCCCCGGGGGTACGAGCAGTACTTC
NA,TRBV4-3,TRBJ1-1,NA,CASSQGEGLNTEAFF,TGCGCCAGCAGCCAAGGAGAGGGGTTGAACACTGAAGCTTTCTTT
NA,TRBV5-8,TRBJ2-3,once,CASRFTGISTWDTQYF,TGTGCCAGCAGATTTACCGGGATTTCTACTTGGGATACGCAGTATTTT
TRBD1,TRBV4-2,TRBJ1-1,NA,CASSQDPGTGLTEAFF,TGTGCCAGCAGCCAAGATCCCGGGACAGGGTTGACTGAAGCTTTCTTT
NA,TRBV7-6,TRBJ1-1,few,CASSLGSNTEAFF,TGTGCCAGCAGCCTCGGGTCGAACACTGAAGCTTTCTTT
NA,TRBV29-1,TRBJ2-2,NA,CSVGSDSRELFF,TGCAGCGTTGGATCCGACAGCAGGGAGCTGTTTTTT
NA,TRBV7-9,TRBJ2-3,once,CASSLGTEVDTQYF,TGTGCCAGCAGCTTAGGGACCGAGGTAGATACGCAGTATTTT
NA,TRBV28,TRBJ1-4,NA,CASSSPGRTNEKLFF,TGTGCCAGCAGTTCGCCAGGGCGGACTAATGAAAAACTGTTTTTT
NA,TRBV7-9,TRBJ2-1,NA,CASSLGGTYNEQFF,TGTGCCAGCAGCTTAGGGGGCACATACAATGAGCAGTTCTTC
NA,TRBV15,TRBJ2-7,NA,CATSPHPGSTYEQYF,TGTGCCACCAGCCCCCATCCGGGTTCCACATACGAGCAGTACTTC
TRBD1,TRBV7-9,TRBJ1-3,NA,CASSLDRGTGNTIYF,TGTGCCAGCAGCTTAGACAGGGGGACCGGAAACACCATATATTTT
NA,TRBV9,TRBJ1-1,NA,CASSVSREDSNTEAFF,TGTGCCAGCAGCGTATCCCGTGAGGACAGCAACACTGAAGCTTTCTTT
NA,TRBV7-9,TRBJ2-3,NA,CASSSSRAPDTQYF,TGTGCCAGCAGTTCCTCCCGGGCGCCGGATACGCAGTATTTT
NA,TRBV6-5,TRBJ1-3,NA,CATAEASGNTIYF,TGTGCCACCGCAGAAGCCTCTGGAAACACCATATATTTT
NA,TRBV6-6,TRBJ1-1,once,CASSWTAITEAFF,TGTGCCAGCAGCTGGACGGCTATTACTGAAGCTTTCTTT
TRBD2,TRBV4-3,TRBJ2-7,NA,CASSQSSGSITYEQYF,TGCGCCAGCAGCCAATCTAGCGGGAGTATAACCTACGAGCAGTACTTC
NA,TRBV5-8,TRBJ2-7,NA,CASSLGSRASYEQYF,TGTGCCAGCAGCTTGGGGTCCAGGGCCTCCTACGAGCAGTACTTC
NA,TRBV7-3,TRBJ2-4,NA,CASSLRGGAENIQYF,TGTGCCAGCAGCTTAAGGGGGGGCGCGGAGAACATTCAGTACTTC
NA,TRBV29-1,TRBJ1-1,NA,CSVLLGTNTEAFF,TGCAGCGTTCTTCTAGGAACGAACACTGAAGCTTTCTTT
TRBD1,TRBV27,TRBJ1-2,NA,CASRLSTGVNYGYTF,TGTGCCAGCAGACTTTCGACAGGGGTTAACTATGGCTACACCTTC
NA,TRBV9,TRBJ1-2,NA,CASTLTGRYTF,TGTGCCAGCACCCTAACCGGGCGCTACACCTTC
NA,TRBV2,TRBJ1-1,NA,CASSEALRAYTEAFF,TGTGCCAGCAGTGAAGCGCTTCGGGCCTACACTGAAGCTTTCTTT
NA,TRBV2,TRBJ1-5,NA,CASSKAGNFETSNQPQHF,TGTGCCAGCAGTAAGGCAGGAAACTTTGAAACCAGCAATCAGCCCCAGCATTTT
NA,TRBV10-3,TRBJ2-4,NA,CAISESSSLAKNIQYF,TGTGCCATCAGTGAATCTAGCTCCCTAGCCAAAAACATTCAGTACTTC
TRBD2,TRBV28,TRBJ2-2,NA,CASTQGLQNTGELFF,TGTGCCAGCACCCAGGGACTACAGAACACCGGGGAGCTGTTTTTT
NA,TRBV19,TRBJ2-2,NA,CASSIWDHRDFANTGELFF,TGTGCCAGTAGTATATGGGACCATAGGGACTTCGCGAACACCGGGGAGCTGTTTTTT
TRBD1,TRBV4-3,TRBJ1-4,once,CASSQDSGGGPATNEKLFF,TGCGCCAGCAGCCAAGATTCAGGGGGCGGTCCCGCAACTAATGAAAAACTGTTTTTT
NA,TRBV4-1,TRBJ2-2,NA,CASSQRGGSTGELFF,TGCGCCAGCTCCCAGAGGGGGGGCTCAACCGGGGAGCTGTTTTTT
NA,TRBV7-9,TRBJ2-1,NA,CASTKTGPSYNEQFF,TGTGCCAGCACCAAGACAGGACCATCCTACAATGAGCAGTTCTTC
NA,TRBV4-3,TRBJ2-2,NA,CASSQDRGGVSTGELFF,TGCGCCAGCAGCCAAGATCGAGGCGGGGTTAGCACCGGGGAGCTGTTTTTT
TRBD2,TRBV9,TRBJ2-5,NA,CASSVDQAGGRYQETQYF,TGTGCCAGCAGCGTAGATCAAGCGGGAGGGAGGTACCAAGAGACCCAGTACTTC
NA,TRBV5-4,TRBJ1-1,NA,CASSLGAEAFF,TGTGCCAGCAGCTTAGGAGCAGAAGCTTTCTTT